A selection of T cell receptor beta chains follows, all from one sample in a study of blood T cell repertoires in COVID-19. Clones were read by immunoSEQ multiplex PCR, and TCRdb kept only the in-frame ones, dropping some. The repertoire holds 70,000 to 95,000 clones, with roughly 86% as singletons. Material for sequencing was peripheral blood. These receptor sequences come from a human donor in a cohort sampled during active COVID-19. Each CDR3 is given with its conserved first and last residue. Fields, in order: J gene, D gene, clone size, CDR3 length, V gene, CDR3 protein, CDR3 DNA. The D gene is left open where the match is weak. Only some rows state a clone size, as once, few, many or a class for expanded clones.

>TRBJ2-7|TRBD1|.|15|TRBV19
CASSIEARGLYEQYF
TGTGCCAGTAGTATAGAGGCCAGGGGGCTTTACGAGCAGTACTTC
>TRBJ1-1|.|.|16|TRBV27
CASSLPPGRGNTEAFF
TGTGCCAGCAGTTTACCCCCGGGCAGGGGTAACACTGAAGCTTTCTTT
>TRBJ2-5|TRBD2|once|16|TRBV4-3
CASSQGLAGDQETQYF
TGCGCCAGCAGCCAAGGACTAGCGGGGGACCAAGAGACCCAGTACTTC
>TRBJ2-1|.|once|15|TRBV19
CASSIQGTLANEQFF
TGTGCCAGTAGTATACAGGGGACCTTGGCCAATGAGCAGTTCTTC
>TRBJ1-1|TRBD1|.|15|TRBV9
CASSVVTGGHTEAFF
TGTGCCAGCAGCGTAGTTACAGGGGGTCACACTGAAGCTTTCTTT
>TRBJ1-5|TRBD1|.|17|TRBV7-2
CASSQAPTGVSNQPQHF
TGTGCCAGCAGCCAAGCCCCGACAGGGGTAAGCAATCAGCCCCAGCATTTT
>TRBJ2-7|.|.|16|TRBV19
CASSIGGGQLFYEQYF
TGTGCCAGTAGTATAGGCGGGGGACAACTGTTCTACGAGCAGTACTTC
>TRBJ1-5|.|.|13|TRBV7-2
CASSWASHQPQHF
TGTGCCAGCAGCTGGGCCTCTCATCAGCCCCAGCATTTT
>TRBJ2-7|.|.|17|TRBV30
CAWSSRTGNRTYYEQYF
TGTGCCTGGAGTTCGCGTACAGGGAATCGAACTTACTACGAGCAGTACTTC
>TRBJ1-1|TRBD1|.|12|TRBV30
CAWTGGRSEAFF
TGTGCCTGGACAGGGGGCCGATCTGAAGCTTTCTTT
>TRBJ2-7|TRBD1|.|15|TRBV4-3
CASSPNAGQGTAQYF
TGCGCCAGCAGCCCCAATGCAGGACAGGGGACGGCGCAGTACTTC
>TRBJ2-7|TRBD2|.|16|TRBV7-9
CASSPGLAGPNYEQYF
TGTGCCAGCAGCCCCGGACTAGCGGGGCCCAACTACGAGCAGTACTTC
>TRBJ2-5|.|.|14|TRBV7-2
CASSLVGRGETQYF
TGTGCCAGCAGCTTAGTGGGCAGGGGCGAGACCCAGTACTTC
>TRBJ2-2|.|few|16|TRBV14
CASSQSSGYGTGELFF
TGTGCCAGCAGCCAAAGCTCGGGATACGGCACCGGGGAGCTGTTTTTT
>TRBJ2-5|TRBD1|.|15|TRBV18
CASSPLGQTQETQYF
TGTGCCAGCTCACCCTTGGGACAGACCCAAGAGACCCAGTACTTC
>TRBJ1-1|.|.|16|TRBV11-1
CASSLEQGSGKTEAFF
TGTGCCAGCAGCTTAGAGCAGGGCTCTGGGAAAACTGAAGCTTTCTTT
>TRBJ2-7|.|.|12|TRBV10-3
CAISEEVYEQYF
TGTGCCATCAGTGAGGAGGTCTACGAGCAGTACTTC
>TRBJ2-2|TRBD2|.|20|TRBV9
CASSDPGTSGRAISTGELFF
TGTGCCAGCAGCGATCCCGGGACTAGCGGGAGGGCGATTAGCACCGGGGAGCTGTTTTTT
>TRBJ2-6|TRBD2|.|15|TRBV28
CASAWGGSGANVLTF
TGTGCCAGCGCTTGGGGGGGAAGTGGGGCCAACGTCCTGACTTTC
>TRBJ1-4|TRBD1|.|15|TRBV18
CASSRDRGGYEKLFF
TGTGCCAGCTCCCGAGACAGGGGAGGTTACGAAAAACTGTTTTTT
>TRBJ1-2|.|many|14|TRBV7-8
CASSLQARDYGYTF
TGTGCCAGCAGCTTACAGGCCCGAGACTATGGCTACACCTTC
>TRBJ1-1|.|.|13|TRBV29-1
CSVEGGKVEEAFF
TGCAGCGTTGAAGGAGGGAAGGTTGAGGAGGCTTTCTTT
>TRBJ1-6|TRBD1|.|13|TRBV9
CASSARQGAPLHF
TGTGCCAGCAGCGCCCGACAGGGAGCACCCCTCCACTTT
>TRBJ1-2|TRBD1|.|14|TRBV6-5
CASTRTGGIYGYTF
TGTGCCAGCACTCGGACAGGGGGCATCTATGGCTACACCTTC
>TRBJ2-7|.|.|12|TRBV4-1
CASSQYSLEQYF
TGCGCCAGCAGCCAATATTCTCTCGAGCAGTACTTC
>TRBJ2-7|.|once|13|TRBV6-5
CASTRQGGREQYF
TGTGCCAGCACCCGACAGGGAGGTCGGGAGCAGTACTTC
>TRBJ2-3|.|.|14|TRBV6-6
CASSRDSWGDTQYF
TGTGCCAGCAGCCGGGACTCTTGGGGGGATACGCAGTATTTT
>TRBJ1-1|.|many|13|TRBV9
CASSLGRHTEAFF
TGTGCCAGCAGCCTGGGCCGCCACACTGAAGCTTTCTTT
>TRBJ2-7|.|.|15|TRBV11-2
CASSLASTSGREQYF
TGTGCCAGCAGCTTGGCATCGACTAGTGGCCGGGAGCAGTACTTC
>TRBJ2-1|TRBD2|.|15|TRBV5-1
CASSLSGTSGREWLF
TGCGCCAGCAGCTTGTCGGGGACTAGCGGGAGAGAGTGGCTCTTC
>TRBJ2-1|.|.|14|TRBV5-1
CASSLSQGYNEQFF
TGCGCCAGCAGCTTATCACAGGGATACAATGAGCAGTTCTTC
>TRBJ1-1|TRBD1|.|15|TRBV12-5
CASGLVTGPSTEAFF
TGTGCTAGTGGTTTGGTGACAGGGCCCAGCACTGAAGCTTTCTTT
>TRBJ1-1|.|.|15|TRBV4-3
CASSQGPGLGTEAFF
TGCGCCAGCAGCCAAGGTCCAGGGCTGGGAACTGAAGCTTTCTTT
>TRBJ1-2|TRBD1|.|15|TRBV5-1
CASSFRDREWRGYTF
TGCGCCAGCAGCTTCCGGGACAGGGAGTGGCGAGGCTACACCTTC
>TRBJ1-2|.|.|13|TRBV6-5
CASSQQGPYGYTF
TGTGCCAGCAGTCAACAGGGTCCCTATGGCTACACCTTC
>TRBJ2-7|.|.|14|TRBV7-9
CASSFPGGAYEQYF
TGTGCCAGCAGCTTTCCCGGGGGAGCCTACGAGCAGTACTTC
>TRBJ2-3|.|.|13|TRBV4-3
CASSQQITDTQYF
TGCGCCAGCAGCCAACAGATCACAGATACGCAGTATTTT
>TRBJ2-7|TRBD2|.|12|TRBV6-5
CASSRPGGEQYF
TGTGCCAGCAGCCGACCGGGGGGCGAGCAGTACTTC
>TRBJ2-5|.|few|11|TRBV20-1
CSAAFGETQYF
TGCAGTGCCGCCTTCGGTGAGACCCAGTACTTC
>TRBJ2-3|TRBD1|.|16|TRBV15
CATSRDKSTGEDTQYF
TGTGCCACCAGCAGAGATAAATCGACAGGGGAAGATACGCAGTATTTT
>TRBJ1-6|TRBD1|.|16|TRBV5-1
CASSIIQGEGNSPLHF
TGCGCCAGCAGCATTATCCAGGGGGAAGGAAATTCACCCCTCCACTTT
>TRBJ1-5|.|once|13|TRBV19
CASSPTGGQPQHF
TGTGCCAGTAGCCCGACCGGAGGGCAGCCCCAGCATTTT
>TRBJ2-5|.|.|12|TRBV27
CASSRLHETQYF
TGTGCCAGCAGTCGACTACACGAGACCCAGTACTTC
>TRBJ2-7|.|.|13|TRBV7-2
CASSLAGGYEQYF
TGTGCCAGCAGCTTAGCCGGGGGTTACGAGCAGTACTTC
>TRBJ1-5|TRBD1|few|15|TRBV2
CASRWTGVANQPQHF
TGTGCCAGCAGGTGGACAGGGGTGGCCAATCAGCCCCAGCATTTT
>TRBJ2-3|.|.|15|TRBV25-1
CASSESRVTLDTQYF
TGTGCCAGCAGTGAATCGCGGGTAACACTGGATACGCAGTATTTT
>TRBJ2-6|.|.|15|TRBV4-3
CASSQDHSGANVLTF
TGCGCCAGCAGCCAAGACCACTCTGGGGCCAACGTCCTGACTTTC
>TRBJ1-2|.|.|16|TRBV29-1
CSVAPPLEGTSYSYTF
TGCAGCGTTGCCCCCCCCCTGGAGGGCACGAGCTATAGCTACACCTTC
>TRBJ1-6|.|.|15|TRBV2
CASSLSHSYNSPLHF
TGTGCCAGCAGTCTAAGTCACTCCTATAATTCACCCCTCCACTTT
>TRBJ2-7|TRBD1|.|15|TRBV6-5
CASSYSGTGSYEQYF
TGTGCCAGCAGTTACTCCGGGACAGGGTCTTACGAGCAGTACTTC
>TRBJ1-1|.|.|13|TRBV6-2/TRBV6-3
CASSYAGSPRAFF
TGTGCCAGCAGTTACGCGGGATCTCCAAGAGCTTTCTTT
>TRBJ2-4|TRBD1|.|13|TRBV15
CATSRNRDRVQYF
TGTGCCACCAGCAGAAACCGGGACAGGGTTCAGTACTTC
>TRBJ1-5|TRBD1|.|18|TRBV6-2/TRBV6-3
CASSYSGTGGPKNQPQHF
TGTGCCAGCAGTTACTCCGGGACAGGGGGCCCGAAAAATCAGCCCCAGCATTTT
>TRBJ1-2|.|.|13|TRBV10-3
CAISEQGHYGYTF
TGTGCCATCAGTGAACAGGGACACTATGGCTACACCTTC
>TRBJ2-1|.|.|16|TRBV6-2/TRBV6-3
CASSSLQGGPYNEQFF
TGTGCCAGCAGCTCCCTTCAGGGGGGACCATACAATGAGCAGTTCTTC
>TRBJ2-2|.|.|18|TRBV7-2
CASTYTPGGHINTGELFF
TGTGCCAGCACCTACACCCCGGGGGGCCATATTAACACCGGGGAGCTGTTTTTT
>TRBJ2-1|TRBD1|.|16|TRBV5-6
CASSLAGDRGLYEQFF
TGTGCCAGCAGCTTGGCGGGGGACAGGGGGTTGTATGAGCAGTTCTTC
>TRBJ2-7|TRBD1|.|16|TRBV7-2
CASSLSRSDRAYEQYF
TGTGCCAGCAGCTTATCCAGAAGTGACAGGGCCTACGAGCAGTACTTC
>TRBJ1-3|.|.|15|TRBV7-2
CASSPDSYSGNTIYF
TGTGCCAGCAGCCCCGACAGCTACTCTGGAAACACCATATATTTT